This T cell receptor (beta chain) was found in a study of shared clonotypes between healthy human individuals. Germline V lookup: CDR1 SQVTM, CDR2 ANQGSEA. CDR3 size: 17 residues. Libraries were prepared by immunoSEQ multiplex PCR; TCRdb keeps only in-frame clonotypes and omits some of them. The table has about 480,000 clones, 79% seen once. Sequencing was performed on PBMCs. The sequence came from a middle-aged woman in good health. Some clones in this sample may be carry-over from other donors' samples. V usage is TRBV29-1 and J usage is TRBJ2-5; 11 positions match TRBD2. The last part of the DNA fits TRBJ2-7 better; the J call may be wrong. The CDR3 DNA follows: TGCAGCGTTCTCCCAGCCCCTAGCGGGAGGCCCCCCTACGAGCAGTACTTC. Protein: CSVLPAPSGRPPYEQYF.